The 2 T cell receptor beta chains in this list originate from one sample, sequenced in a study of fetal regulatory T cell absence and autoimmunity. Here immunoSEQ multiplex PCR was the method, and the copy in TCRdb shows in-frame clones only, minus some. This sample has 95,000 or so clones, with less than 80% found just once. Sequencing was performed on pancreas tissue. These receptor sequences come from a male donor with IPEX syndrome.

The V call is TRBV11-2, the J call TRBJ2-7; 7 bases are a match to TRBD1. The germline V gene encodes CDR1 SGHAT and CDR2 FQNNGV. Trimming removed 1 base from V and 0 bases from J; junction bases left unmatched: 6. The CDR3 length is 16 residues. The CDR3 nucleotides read TGTGCCAGCAGCTTAGTGGGGACAGTCCCCTCCTACGAGCAGTACTTC. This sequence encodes CASSLVGTVPSYEQYF. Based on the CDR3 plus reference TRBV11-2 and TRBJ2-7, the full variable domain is EAGVAQSPRYKIIEKRQSVAFWCNPISGHATLYWYQQILGQGPKLLIQFQNNGVVDDSQLPKDRFSAERLKGVDSTLKIQPAKLEDSAVYLCASSLVGTVPSYEQYFGPGTRLTVT.

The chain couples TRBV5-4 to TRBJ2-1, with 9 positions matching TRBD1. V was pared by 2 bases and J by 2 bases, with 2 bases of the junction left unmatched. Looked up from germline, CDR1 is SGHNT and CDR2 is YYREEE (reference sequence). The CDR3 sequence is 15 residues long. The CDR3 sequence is CASSFDRGAYNEQFF. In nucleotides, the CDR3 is TGTGCCAGCAGCTTCGACAGGGGGGCCTACAATGAGCAGTTCTTC.